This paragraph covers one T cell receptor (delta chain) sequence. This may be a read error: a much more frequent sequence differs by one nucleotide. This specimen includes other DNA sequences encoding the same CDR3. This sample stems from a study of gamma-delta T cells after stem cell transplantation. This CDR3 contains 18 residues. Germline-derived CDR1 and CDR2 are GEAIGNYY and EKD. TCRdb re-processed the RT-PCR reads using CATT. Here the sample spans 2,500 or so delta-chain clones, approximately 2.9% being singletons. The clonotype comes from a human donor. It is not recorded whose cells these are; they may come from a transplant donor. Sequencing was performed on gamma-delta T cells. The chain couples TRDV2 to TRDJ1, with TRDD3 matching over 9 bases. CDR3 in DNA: TGTGCCTGTGACACGATAATGGGGGATAGTGCGTACACCGACAAACTCATCTTT. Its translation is CACDTIMGDSAYTDKLIF.